One and the same sample provided the 22 T cell receptor beta chains below, sequenced in a study of cytomegalovirus exposure and HLA in healthy donors. The PCR used 60 Vbeta and 13 Jbeta primers. Method: immunoSEQ multiplex PCR; TCRdb's copy keeps in-frame clones and lacks some. Here the sample spans 45,000 to 70,000 clones, roughly 80% being singletons. Sequenced input: PBMCs. These TCRs come from a man aged 25 to 45 in good health and CMV-seronegative.

This clone was counted only a few times. This chain connects TRBV30 to TRBJ1-1; 9 bases agree with TRBD1. Germline CDR1 and CDR2: GTSNPN and SVGIG (reference sequence). Losses at the gene ends were 0 bases for V and 11 bases for J; bases not matched to a gene: 16. The CDR3 has 16 amino acids. For the CDR3, the DNA is TGTGCCTGGAGTGTATTCGCGGGGACAGGGAGGGGAGGGGCTTTCTTT. Its translation: CAWSVFAGTGRGGAFF.

The chain couples TRBV27 to TRBJ2-7, with 10 bases identical to TRBD1. Trimming took 5 bases from V and 4 from J; bases not matched to a gene: 2. CDR3 length: 13 residues. From germline, CDR1 is MNHEY and CDR2 SMNVEV (reference sequence). The CDR3, as DNA: TGTGCCAGCAGTGACAGGGGGCGATACGAGCAGTACTTC. It yields the protein CASSDRGRYEQYF.

V gene TRBV5-1 combines with J gene TRBJ2-5, with D tentatively TRBD2 (6 bases). This CDR3 has 15 residues. V dropped 4 bases and J dropped 7 bases, with 20 bases sitting between them. In germline, CDR1 is SGHRS, CDR2 YFSETQ. The CDR3 sequence: CASSQAEGTFGTQYF. In DNA, the CDR3 is TGCGCCAGCAGCCAAGCGGAGGGGACCTTCGGGACCCAGTACTTC.

The chain links TRBV21-1 to TRBJ1-5; the D call TRBD1 from the table was never checked on the DNA. TRBV21-1 is a listed pseudogene. The CDR3 has 16 residues. In DNA, the CDR3 is TGTGCCAGCAGCGACTGGACAGGGGAGAGCAATCAGCCCCAGCATTTT. It encodes CASSDWTGESNQPQHF.

J is TRBJ2-3 and V is TRBV9; 7 nucleotides line up with TRBD1. This CDR3 is 15 amino acids long. Germline V gene sequence: CDR1 SGDLS, CDR2 YYNGEE. V dropped 2 bases and J dropped 3; count of bases not matched to a gene: 6. The CDR3 bases are TGTGCCAGCAGCGTGACAGGGAGCCGTACAGATACGCAGTATTTT. Translation gives CASSVTGSRTDTQYF.

This clone was seen once. The J gene is TRBJ1-5, the V gene TRBV6-1; D remains ambiguous. Germline lookup yields CDR1 MNHNS and CDR2 SASEGT. V was cut by 2 bases and J by 7 bases, with 24 bases left in between. This CDR3 is 18 amino acids long. CDR3 region: CASSELRGSEILGQPQHF. The CDR3, as DNA: TGTGCCAGCAGTGAACTTCGAGGGTCCGAGATACTTGGGCAGCCCCAGCATTTT.

This chain connects TRBV4-2 to TRBJ2-3; 10 positions match TRBD2. Germline-derived CDR1 and CDR2 are LGHNA and YNFKEQ. This CDR3 has 15 residues. The junction had 4 bases not matched to a gene; V was cut back by 5 bases and J by 2 bases. The DNA for the CDR3 is TGTGCCAGCAGCAATAGCGGGGGGCCCACAGATACGCAGTATTTT. Its protein product is CASSNSGGPTDTQYF.

V gene TRBV11-3 combines with J gene TRBJ1-2; D is undetermined. Trimming shortened V by 0 bases and J by 0 bases, and 11 bases separated the two germline ends. Germline CDR1 is SGHNT and CDR2 is YENEEA. This CDR3 has 16 amino acids. CDR3 DNA: TGTGCCAGCAGCTTAGAGGGGAGGGCTTCTAACTATGGCTACACCTTC. Translation: CASSLEGRASNYGYTF.

The chain combines TRBV7-9 with TRBJ2-2, with D maybe TRBD1 (6 bases). In germline, CDR1 is SEHNR, CDR2 FQNEAQ (reference sequence). The V gene lost 8 bases and the J gene lost 1 base, with 20 bases spanning the gap. The CDR3 spans 17 residues. The CDR3 region is CASEKTYTGLNTGELFF. The CDR3 DNA follows: TGTGCCAGCGAAAAAACCTACACAGGGTTGAACACCGGGGAGCTGTTTTTT.

The chain employs TRBV5-6 and TRBJ2-7; 10 positions match TRBD2. The V gene's germline CDR1 is SGHDT and CDR2 YYEEEE. With V trimmed by 5 bases and J by 6 bases, 11 bases remained unmatched. This CDR3 spans 15 amino acids. The CDR3 loop reads CASSSSGGATSEQYF. CDR3 DNA: TGTGCCAGCAGTTCTAGCGGGGGCGCGACATCCGAGCAGTACTTC.

The table lists this clone with a few counts. This chain connects TRBV7-6 to TRBJ2-1, with D unresolved. Germline CDR1 and CDR2: SGHVS and FNYEAQ. V lost 0 bases, J lost 9 bases, and 9 bases lay in between. The CDR3 has 13 amino acids. The CDR3 region is CASSLALVSEQFF. For the CDR3, the DNA is TGTGCCAGCAGCTTAGCCCTAGTAAGTGAGCAGTTCTTC.

The rearrangement uses TRBV30 and TRBJ2-2; the match to TRBD1 covers 8 bases. The V gene's germline CDR1 is GTSNPN and CDR2 SVGIG (reference sequence). The CDR3 runs 16 residues. V gave up 4 bases and J gave up 4 bases; unmatched junction bases: 11. The CDR3 here is CAWKGGQGAGTGELFF. The CDR3 nucleotides are TGTGCCTGGAAGGGAGGCCAGGGGGCTGGCACCGGGGAGCTGTTTTTT.

The chain combines TRBV10-3 with TRBJ2-5; 7 bases are shared with TRBD2. The germline gives CDR1 ENHRY, CDR2 SYGVKD. This CDR3 comprises 14 residues. The V segment lost 2 bases and the J segment 7 bases; nucleotides outside the gene matches: 7. The CDR3 sequence: CAISEERGVVTQYF. The CDR3 nucleotides are TGTGCCATCAGTGAGGAACGGGGGGTAGTGACCCAGTACTTC.

This clone was detected a few times. This sample also contains other DNA sequences that code for the same CDR3. The chain carries TRBV18 and TRBJ1-4; 9 bases are a match to TRBD1. CDR1 KGHSH and CDR2 LQKENI come from the germline V gene. The V segment lost 6 bases and the J segment 4 bases; nucleotides outside the gene matches: 3. The CDR3 runs 14 residues. CDR3 sequence: CASSLGQGNEKLFF. In nucleotides, the CDR3 is TGTGCCAGCTCGTTGGGACAGGGTAATGAAAAACTGTTTTTT.

The chain is built from TRBV30 and TRBJ1-4; a possible D gene is TRBD1 (6 bases). The CDR3 loop spans 13 amino acids. The V gene lost 2 bases and the J gene lost 5 bases, with 9 bases spanning the gap. Germline values: CDR1 GTSNPN, CDR2 SVGIG (reference sequence). The CDR3 loop is CAWSKQGNEKLFF. The DNA of the CDR3 is TGTGCCTGGAGTAAGCAGGGGAATGAAAAACTGTTTTTT.

The genes are TRBV7-2 and TRBJ2-2; 7 nucleotides agree with TRBD1. Germline assignment: CDR1 SGHTA and CDR2 FQGNSA. The trim removed 8 bases at V and 5 bases at J, leaving 11 bases unmatched. The CDR3 sequence is 15 residues long. CDR3 loop: CASEEGGMITGELFF. The CDR3 region has the DNA TGTGCCAGCGAGGAAGGGGGCATGATAACCGGGGAGCTGTTTTTT. The entire variable domain, with the rest obtained from reference TRBV7-2 and TRBJ2-2, is as follows: GAGVSQSPSNKVTEKGKDVELRCDPISGHTALYWYRQSLGQGLEFLIYFQGNSAPDKSGLPSDRFSAERTGGSVSTLTIQRTQQEDSAVYLCASEEGGMITGELFFGEGSRLTVL.

Notes on this clone: Other DNA sequences within the sample encode an identical CDR3. The chain employs TRBV30 and TRBJ1-2; D gene ambiguous. The CDR3 is 12 residues long. Germline loops: CDR1 GTSNPN, CDR2 SVGIG (reference sequence). Trimming took off 3 bases at V and 2 bases at J, with 7 bases between the two ends. The CDR3 coding sequence is TGTGCCTGGAGCCCCGGGAACTATGGCTACACCTTC. Amino acid sequence: CAWSPGNYGYTF.

The rearrangement links TRBV6-1 to TRBJ1-2, with D maybe TRBD1 (6 bases). Germline V gene data show CDR1 as MNHNS and CDR2 as SASEGT. Trimming stripped 4 bases from V and 5 bases from J, with 11 bases between. This CDR3 region has 13 residues. CDR3 protein: CASSAQGGYGYTF. CDR3 in DNA: TGTGCCAGCAGTGCACAGGGAGGGTATGGCTACACCTTC.

This chain connects TRBV10-1 to TRBJ2-1, with 7 bases matching TRBD2. The CDR3 length is 14 residues. V lost 3 bases to trimming and J lost 3 bases; unmatched junction nucleotides: 2. Germline CDR1 is WNHNN and CDR2 is SYGVQD (reference sequence). The CDR3 is CASSEGRDYNEQFF. The CDR3 DNA sequence: TGCGCCAGCAGTGAAGGGAGGGACTACAATGAGCAGTTCTTC.

This clone was found a few times. The chain carries TRBV4-2 and TRBJ1-4; D not resolved. V lost 0 bases, J lost 6 bases, and 8 bases lay in between. The CDR3 extends over 14 amino acids. Germline V CDR1 and CDR2: LGHNA, YNFKEQ. The CDR3 region has the DNA TGTGCCAGCAGCCAAGAACCGGGATATGAAAAACTGTTTTTT. Translating gives CASSQEPGYEKLFF.

This chain links TRBV4-3 with TRBJ1-1, with TRBD1 identical over 9 bases. The CDR3 is 16 amino acids. The ends lost 3 bases at V and 5 bases at J; junction bases unmatched: 10. Germline assignment: CDR1 LGHNA and CDR2 YSLEER. The CDR3 coding sequence is TGCGCCAGCAGCCAGGGGGCCGAGACAGGGGGTACTGAAGCTTTCTTT. This sequence encodes CASSQGAETGGTEAFF.

This clone was picked up a small number of times. CDR3 residues: CAWSVRAGIEAFF. The CDR3, as DNA: TGTGCCTGGAGTGTACGGGCAGGGATTGAAGCTTTCTTT. The rearrangement joins TRBV30 to TRBJ1-1; D possibly corresponds to TRBD1 (5 bases). V was trimmed by 0 bases and J by 7 bases, leaving 12 bases between them. CDR3 length equals 13 residues. CDR1 and CDR2 (germline): GTSNPN, SVGIG (reference sequence).